The subject of this entry is one T cell receptor beta chain. As originally analysed: Nucleated cell counts were estimated from reference gene primer amplification. Assay: immunoSEQ multiplex PCR; the TCRdb copy retains only in-frame clones and omits some. That table furnishes V, J and clone size, whereas the DNA furnished D and trimming. This table holds some 220,000 clones, 70% to 85% found once. The data derive from a study of blood T cell repertoires in COVID-19. Whole-study context: Samples came from the United States, Italy and Spain, spanning acute and convalescent COVID-19. T cells, B-cell-depleted T cells, or PBMCs provided the cDNA or gDNA that served as material.

The V gene's germline CDR1 is LGHNA and CDR2 YNFKEQ. CDR3 length: 12 amino acids. Trimming removed 4 bases from V and 10 bases from J, with 13 bases in between. The chain has TRBV4-2 and TRBJ1-1, with D possibly matching TRBD1 (6 bases). Specimen: peripheral blood. The clonotype comes from a man aged 50-59 years with active or convalescent COVID-19. The CDR3: CASSPRMGAAFF. DNA of the CDR3: TGTGCCAGCAGCCCAAGGATGGGGGCAGCTTTCTTT.